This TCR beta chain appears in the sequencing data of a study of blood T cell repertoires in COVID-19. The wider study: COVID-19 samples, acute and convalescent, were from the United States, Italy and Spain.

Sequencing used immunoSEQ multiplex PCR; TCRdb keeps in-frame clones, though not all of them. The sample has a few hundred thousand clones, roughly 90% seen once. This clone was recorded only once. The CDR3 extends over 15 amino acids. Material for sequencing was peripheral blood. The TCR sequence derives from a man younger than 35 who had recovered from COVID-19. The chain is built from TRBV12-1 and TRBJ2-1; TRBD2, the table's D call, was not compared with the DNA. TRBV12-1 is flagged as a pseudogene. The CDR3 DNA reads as TGTGCCAGCAGCCCGGGACTAGCGGGATTGAGTGAGCAGTTCTTC. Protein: CASSPGLAGLSEQFF.